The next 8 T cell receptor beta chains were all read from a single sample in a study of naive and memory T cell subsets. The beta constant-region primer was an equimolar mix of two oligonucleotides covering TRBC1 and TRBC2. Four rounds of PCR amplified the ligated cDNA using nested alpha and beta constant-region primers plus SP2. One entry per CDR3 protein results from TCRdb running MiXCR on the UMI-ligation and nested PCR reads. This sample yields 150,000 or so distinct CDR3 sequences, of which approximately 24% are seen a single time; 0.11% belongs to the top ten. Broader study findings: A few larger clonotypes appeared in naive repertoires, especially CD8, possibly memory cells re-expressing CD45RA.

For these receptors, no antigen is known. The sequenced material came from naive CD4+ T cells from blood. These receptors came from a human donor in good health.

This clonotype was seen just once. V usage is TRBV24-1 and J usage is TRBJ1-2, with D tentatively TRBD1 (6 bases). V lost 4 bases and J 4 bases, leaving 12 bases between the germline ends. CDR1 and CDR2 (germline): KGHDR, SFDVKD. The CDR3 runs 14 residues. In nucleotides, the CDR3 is TGTGCCACCAGTGAGTGGACAGCCGGCTATGGCTACACCTTC. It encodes CATSEWTAGYGYTF.

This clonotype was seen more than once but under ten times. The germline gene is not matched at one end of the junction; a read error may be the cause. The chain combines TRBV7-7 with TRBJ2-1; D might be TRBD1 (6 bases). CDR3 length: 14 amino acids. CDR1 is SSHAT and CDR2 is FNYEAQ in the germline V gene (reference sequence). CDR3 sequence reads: CASSPLDSYNEQFF. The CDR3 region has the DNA TGTGCTAGCAGCCCCCTGGACAGTTACAATGAGCAGTTCTTC.

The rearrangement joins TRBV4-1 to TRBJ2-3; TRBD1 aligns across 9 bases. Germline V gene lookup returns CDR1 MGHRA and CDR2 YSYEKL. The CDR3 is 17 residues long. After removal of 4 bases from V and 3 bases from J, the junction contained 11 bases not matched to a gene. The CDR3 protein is CASSRTMGQGVTDTQYF. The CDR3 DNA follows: TGCGCCAGCAGCCGAACGATGGGACAGGGTGTGACAGATACGCAGTATTTT.

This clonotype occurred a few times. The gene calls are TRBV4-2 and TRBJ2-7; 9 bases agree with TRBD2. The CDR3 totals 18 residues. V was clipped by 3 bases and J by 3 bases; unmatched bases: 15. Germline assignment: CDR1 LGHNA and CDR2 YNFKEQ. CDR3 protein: CASSQFLGREGVGYEQYF. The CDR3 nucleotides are TGTGCCAGCAGCCAGTTCCTAGGGCGGGAGGGAGTTGGCTACGAGCAGTACTTC.

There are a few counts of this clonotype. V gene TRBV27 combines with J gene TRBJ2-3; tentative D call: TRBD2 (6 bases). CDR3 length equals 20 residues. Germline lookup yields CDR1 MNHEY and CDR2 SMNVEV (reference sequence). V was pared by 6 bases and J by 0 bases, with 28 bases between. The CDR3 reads CASSPILLASQRSSTDTQYF. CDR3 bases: TGTGCCAGCAGCCCCATCTTGCTAGCGAGCCAGAGGTCTAGCACAGATACGCAGTATTTT.

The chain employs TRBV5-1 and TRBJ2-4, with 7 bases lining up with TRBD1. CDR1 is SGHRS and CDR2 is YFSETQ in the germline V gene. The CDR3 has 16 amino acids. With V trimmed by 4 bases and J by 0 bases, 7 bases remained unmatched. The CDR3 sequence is CASSQTGYGAKNIQYF. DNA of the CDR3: TGCGCCAGCAGCCAGACAGGGTATGGAGCCAAAAACATTCAGTACTTC.

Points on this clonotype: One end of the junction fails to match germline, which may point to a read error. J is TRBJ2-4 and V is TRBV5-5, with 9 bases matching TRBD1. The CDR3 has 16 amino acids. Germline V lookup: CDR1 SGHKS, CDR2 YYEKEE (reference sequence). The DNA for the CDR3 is TGTGCCAGCAGTTTGGGACAGGGACTAGCCAAAAACATTCAGTACTTC. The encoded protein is CASSLGQGLAKNIQYF.

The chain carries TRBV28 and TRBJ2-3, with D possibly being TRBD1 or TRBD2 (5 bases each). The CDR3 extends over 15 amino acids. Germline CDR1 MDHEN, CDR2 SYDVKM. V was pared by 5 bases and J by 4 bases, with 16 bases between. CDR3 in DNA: TGTGCCAGCAGTCCTGGGACGTTGACGGCAGATACGCAGTATTTT. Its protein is CASSPGTLTADTQYF.